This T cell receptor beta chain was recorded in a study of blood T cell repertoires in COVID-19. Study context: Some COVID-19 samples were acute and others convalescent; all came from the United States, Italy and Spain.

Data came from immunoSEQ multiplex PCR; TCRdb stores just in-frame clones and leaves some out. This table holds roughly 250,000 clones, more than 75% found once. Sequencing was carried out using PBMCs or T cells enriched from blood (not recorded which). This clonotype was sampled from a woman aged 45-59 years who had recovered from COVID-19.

CDR3 residues: CASSQGRRTAGYEQYF. The CDR3 DNA follows: TGCGCCAGCAGCCAGGGACGAAGGACAGCTGGCTACGAGCAGTACTTC. The chain carries TRBV4-3 and TRBJ2-7, with D possibly TRBD1 on 6 matching bases. The V end was cut by 3 bases, the J end by 3 bases, with 18 bases between. The CDR3 runs to 16 residues. CDR1 is LGHNA and CDR2 is YSLEER in the germline V gene.